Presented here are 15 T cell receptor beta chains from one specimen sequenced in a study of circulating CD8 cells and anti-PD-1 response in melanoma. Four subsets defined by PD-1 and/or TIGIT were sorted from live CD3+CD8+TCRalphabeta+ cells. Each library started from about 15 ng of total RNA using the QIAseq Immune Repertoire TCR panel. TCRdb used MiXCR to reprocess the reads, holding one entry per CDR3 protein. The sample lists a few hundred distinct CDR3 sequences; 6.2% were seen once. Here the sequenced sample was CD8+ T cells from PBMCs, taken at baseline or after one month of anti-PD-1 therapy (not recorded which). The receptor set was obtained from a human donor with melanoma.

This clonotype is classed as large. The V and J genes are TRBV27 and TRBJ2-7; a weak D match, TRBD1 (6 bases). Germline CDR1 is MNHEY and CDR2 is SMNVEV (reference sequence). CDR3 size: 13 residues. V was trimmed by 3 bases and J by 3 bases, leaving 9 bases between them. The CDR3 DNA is TGTGCCAGCAGTTTGGGGGCAGGCTACGAGCAGTACTTC. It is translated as CASSLGAGYEQYF.

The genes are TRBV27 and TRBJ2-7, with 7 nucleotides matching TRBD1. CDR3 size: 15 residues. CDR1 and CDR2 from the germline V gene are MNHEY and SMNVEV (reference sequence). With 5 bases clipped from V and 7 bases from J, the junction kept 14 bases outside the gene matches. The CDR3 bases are TGTGCCAGCAGTCCACAGGGGAGTGGGTTAGGGGAGCAGTACTTC. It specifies CASSPQGSGLGEQYF.

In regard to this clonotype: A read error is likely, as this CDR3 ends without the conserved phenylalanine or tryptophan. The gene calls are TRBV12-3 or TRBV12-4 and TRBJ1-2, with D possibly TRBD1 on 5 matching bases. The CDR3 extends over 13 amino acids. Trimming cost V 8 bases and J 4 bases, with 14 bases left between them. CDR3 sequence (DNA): TGTGCCAGCGGTCCCGGGACTGTCTATGGCTACACCCTC. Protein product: CASGPGTVYGYTL.

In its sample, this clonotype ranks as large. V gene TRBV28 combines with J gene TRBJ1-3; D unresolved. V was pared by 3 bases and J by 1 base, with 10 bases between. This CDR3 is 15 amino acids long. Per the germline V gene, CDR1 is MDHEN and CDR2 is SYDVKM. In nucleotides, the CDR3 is TGTGCCAGCAGTTTTGACACCGCGTCTGGAAACACCATATATTTT. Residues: CASSFDTASGNTIYF.

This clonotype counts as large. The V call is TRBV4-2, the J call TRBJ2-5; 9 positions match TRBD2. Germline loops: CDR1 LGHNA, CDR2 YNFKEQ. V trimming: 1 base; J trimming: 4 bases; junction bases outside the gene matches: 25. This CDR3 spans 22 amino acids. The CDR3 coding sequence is TGTGCCAGCAGCCAAGCGCACTTCGGAAAGGCCGTGGGCGGGGGGGCTCGAGAGACCCAGTACTTC. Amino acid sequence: CASSQAHFGKAVGGGARETQYF.

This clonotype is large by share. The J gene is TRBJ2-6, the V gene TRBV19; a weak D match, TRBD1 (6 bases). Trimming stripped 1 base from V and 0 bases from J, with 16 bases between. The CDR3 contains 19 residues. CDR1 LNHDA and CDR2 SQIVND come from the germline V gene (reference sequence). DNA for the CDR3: TGTGCCAGTAGTATAGGGTTACAGGGCACGCTCTCTGGGGCCAACGTCCTGACTTTC. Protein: CASSIGLQGTLSGANVLTF.

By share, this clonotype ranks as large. The CDR3 region is CASSLRGGSNQPQHF. The CDR3 bases are TGTGCCAGCAGTCTCCGGGGTGGGAGCAATCAGCCCCAGCATTTT. The chain joins TRBV27 to TRBJ1-5; D is unclear. The CDR3 has 15 residues. V lost 5 bases and J lost 1, with 12 bases in between. Germline assignment: CDR1 MNHEY and CDR2 SMNVEV (reference sequence).

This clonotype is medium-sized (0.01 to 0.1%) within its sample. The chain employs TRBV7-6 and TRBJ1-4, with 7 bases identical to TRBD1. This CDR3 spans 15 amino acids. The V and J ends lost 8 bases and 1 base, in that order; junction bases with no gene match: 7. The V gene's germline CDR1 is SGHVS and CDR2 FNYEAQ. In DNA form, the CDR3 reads TGTGCCAGCGGGGATCCAGGGGGAACTAATGAAAAACTGTTTTTT. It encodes CASGDPGGTNEKLFF.

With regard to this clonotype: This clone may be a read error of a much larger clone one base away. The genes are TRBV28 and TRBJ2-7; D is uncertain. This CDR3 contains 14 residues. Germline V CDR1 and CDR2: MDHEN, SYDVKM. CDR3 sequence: CASSRSGDSSEQNF. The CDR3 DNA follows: TGTGCCAGCAGTCGAAGTGGGGATTCATCCGAGCAGAACTTC.

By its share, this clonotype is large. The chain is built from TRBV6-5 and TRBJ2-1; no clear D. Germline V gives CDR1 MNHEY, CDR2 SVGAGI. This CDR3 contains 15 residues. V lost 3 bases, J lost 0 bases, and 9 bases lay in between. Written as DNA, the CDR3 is TGTGCCAGCAGTTATACAGAGAGCTCCTACAATGAGCAGTTCTTC. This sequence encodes CASSYTESSYNEQFF.

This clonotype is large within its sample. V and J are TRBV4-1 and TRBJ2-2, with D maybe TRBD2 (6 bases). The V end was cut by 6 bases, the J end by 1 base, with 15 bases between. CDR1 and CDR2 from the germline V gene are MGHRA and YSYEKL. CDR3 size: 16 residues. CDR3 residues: CASSELSGWNTGELFF. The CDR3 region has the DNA TGCGCCAGCAGTGAGCTAAGCGGGTGGAACACCGGGGAGCTGTTTTTT.

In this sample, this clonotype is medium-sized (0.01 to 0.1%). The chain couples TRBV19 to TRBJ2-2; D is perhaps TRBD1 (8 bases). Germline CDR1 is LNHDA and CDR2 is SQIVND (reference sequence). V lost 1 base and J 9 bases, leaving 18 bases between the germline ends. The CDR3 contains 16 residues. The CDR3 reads CASSIADREGYRELFF. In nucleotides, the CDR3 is TGTGCCAGTAGTATAGCGGACAGGGAGGGATATCGGGAGCTGTTTTTT.

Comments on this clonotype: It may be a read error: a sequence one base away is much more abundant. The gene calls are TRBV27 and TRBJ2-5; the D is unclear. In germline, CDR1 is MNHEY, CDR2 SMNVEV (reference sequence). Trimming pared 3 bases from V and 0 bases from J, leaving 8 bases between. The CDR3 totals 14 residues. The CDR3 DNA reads TGTGCCAGCAGTTTTCTCGGGCACCAAGAGACCCAGTACTTC. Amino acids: CASSFLGHQETQYF.

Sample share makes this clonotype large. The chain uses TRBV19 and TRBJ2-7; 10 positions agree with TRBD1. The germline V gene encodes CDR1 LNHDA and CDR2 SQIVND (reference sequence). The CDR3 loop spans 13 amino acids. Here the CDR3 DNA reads TGTGCGATCAGCCCGGGACAGGGGTACGAGCAGTACTTC. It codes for CAISPGQGYEQYF.

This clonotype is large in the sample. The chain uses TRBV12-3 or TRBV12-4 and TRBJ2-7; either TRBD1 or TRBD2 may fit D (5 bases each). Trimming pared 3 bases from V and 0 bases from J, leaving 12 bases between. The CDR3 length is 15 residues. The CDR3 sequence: CASSLGTGRSYEQYF. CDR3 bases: TGTGCCAGCAGTTTGGGGACCGGCCGCTCCTACGAGCAGTACTTC.